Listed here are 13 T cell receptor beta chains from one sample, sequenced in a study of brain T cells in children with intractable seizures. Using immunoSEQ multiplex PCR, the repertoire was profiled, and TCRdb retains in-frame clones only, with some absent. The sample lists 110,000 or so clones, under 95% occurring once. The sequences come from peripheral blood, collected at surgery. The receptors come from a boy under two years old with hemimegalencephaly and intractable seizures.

The CDR3 nucleotides read TGTGCCAGCAGCGGTAGCGGGAGGCCCTACAATGAGCAGTTCTTC. This encodes CASSGSGRPYNEQFF. The rearrangement joins TRBV3-1 (or the pseudogene TRBV3-2) to TRBJ2-1; TRBD2 aligns across 10 bases. V shed 5 bases and J 2 bases; nucleotides not matched to a gene: 3. This CDR3 has 15 residues. Germline V lookup: CDR1 LGHDT, CDR2 YNNKEL (reference sequence).

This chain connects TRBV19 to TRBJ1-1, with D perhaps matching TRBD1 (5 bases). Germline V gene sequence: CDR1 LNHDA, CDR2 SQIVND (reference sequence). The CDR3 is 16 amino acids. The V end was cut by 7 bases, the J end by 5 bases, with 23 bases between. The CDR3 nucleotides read TGTGCCAGTATCCTCCAGGGAGTCGGTAGAAGAACTGAAGCTTTCTTT. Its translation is CASILQGVGRRTEAFF. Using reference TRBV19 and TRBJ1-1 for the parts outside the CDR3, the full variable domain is DGGITQSPKYLFRKEGQNVTLSCEQNLNHDAMYWYRQDPGQGLRLIYYSQIVNDFQKGDIAEGYSVSREKKESFPLTVTSAQKNPTAFYLCASILQGVGRRTEAFFGQGTRLTVV.

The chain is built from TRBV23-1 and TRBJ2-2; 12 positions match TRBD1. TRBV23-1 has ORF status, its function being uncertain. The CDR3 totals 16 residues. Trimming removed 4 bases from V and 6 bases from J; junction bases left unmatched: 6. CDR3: CASSRTGTGGAGELFF. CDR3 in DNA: TGCGCCAGCAGTCGGACCGGGACAGGGGGCGCCGGGGAGCTGTTTTTT.

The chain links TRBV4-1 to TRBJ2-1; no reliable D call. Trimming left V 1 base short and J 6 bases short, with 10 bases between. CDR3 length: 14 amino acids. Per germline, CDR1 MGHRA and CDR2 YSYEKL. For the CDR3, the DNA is TGCGCCAGCAGCCAAGTGATAGCTGCCAATGAGCAGTTCTTC. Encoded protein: CASSQVIAANEQFF.

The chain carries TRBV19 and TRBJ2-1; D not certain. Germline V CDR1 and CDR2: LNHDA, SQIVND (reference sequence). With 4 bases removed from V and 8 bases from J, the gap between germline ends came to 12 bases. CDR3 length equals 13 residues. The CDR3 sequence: CASSKRPFDEQFF. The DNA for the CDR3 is TGTGCCAGTAGTAAACGGCCTTTCGATGAGCAGTTCTTC. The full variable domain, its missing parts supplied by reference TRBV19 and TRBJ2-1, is DGGITQSPKYLFRKEGQNVTLSCEQNLNHDAMYWYRQDPGQGLRLIYYSQIVNDFQKGDIAEGYSVSREKKESFPLTVTSAQKNPTAFYLCASSKRPFDEQFFGPGTRLTVL.

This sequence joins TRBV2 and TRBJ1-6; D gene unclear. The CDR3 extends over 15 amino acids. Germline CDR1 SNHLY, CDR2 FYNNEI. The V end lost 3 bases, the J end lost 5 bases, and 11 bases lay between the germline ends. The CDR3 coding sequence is TGTGCCAGCAGTGATGTAGCCGACGATAATTCACCCCTCCACTTT. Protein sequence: CASSDVADDNSPLHF.

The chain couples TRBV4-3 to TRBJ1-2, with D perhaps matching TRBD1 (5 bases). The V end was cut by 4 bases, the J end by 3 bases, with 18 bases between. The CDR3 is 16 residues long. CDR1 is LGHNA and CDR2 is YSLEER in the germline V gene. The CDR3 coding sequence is TGCGCCAGCAGCCCCGGCCCGGGGCGCTGGGACTATGGCTACACCTTC. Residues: CASSPGPGRWDYGYTF.

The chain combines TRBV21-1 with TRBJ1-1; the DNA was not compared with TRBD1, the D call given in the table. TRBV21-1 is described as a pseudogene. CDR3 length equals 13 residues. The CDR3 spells CASSKGTNTEAFF. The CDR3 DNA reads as TGTGCCAGCAGCAAAGGGACAAACACTGAAGCTTTCTTT.

CDR3 DNA sequence: TGTGCCAGCACCTCTTATTGGAAAGAGACCCAGTACTTC. Residues: CASTSYWKETQYF. The genes are TRBV5-5 and TRBJ2-5; D uncertain. V dropped 6 bases and J dropped 3 bases, with 12 bases sitting between them. The CDR3 has 13 residues. Germline CDR1 and CDR2: SGHKS and YYEKEE (reference sequence).

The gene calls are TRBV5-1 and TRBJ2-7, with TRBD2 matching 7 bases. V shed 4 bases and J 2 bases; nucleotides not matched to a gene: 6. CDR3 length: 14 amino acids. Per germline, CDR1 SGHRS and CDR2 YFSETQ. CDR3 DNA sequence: TGCGCCAGCAGCACGGGACTACTAACCTACGAGCAGTACTTC. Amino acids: CASSTGLLTYEQYF.

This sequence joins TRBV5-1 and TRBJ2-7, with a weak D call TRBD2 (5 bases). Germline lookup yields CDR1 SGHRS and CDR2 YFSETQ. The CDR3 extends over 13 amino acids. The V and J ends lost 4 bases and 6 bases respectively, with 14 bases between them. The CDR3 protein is CASSGLLESEQYF. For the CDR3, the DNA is TGCGCCAGCAGCGGGCTACTAGAGAGCGAGCAGTACTTC. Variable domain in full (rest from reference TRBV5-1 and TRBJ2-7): KAGVTQTPRYLIKTRGQQVTLSCSPISGHRSVSWYQQTPGQGLQFLFEYFSETQRNKGNFPGRFSGRQFSNSRSEMNVSTLELGDSALYLCASSGLLESEQYFGPGTRLTVT.

The CDR3 nucleotides read TGTGCCAGCAGCCAACGTTTATGGGGCGGGGGCAATGAGCAGTTCTTC. It specifies CASSQRLWGGGNEQFF. The chain joins TRBV6-2 or TRBV6-3 to TRBJ2-1; 7 bases match TRBD2. The CDR3 loop spans 16 amino acids. The germline CDR1 and CDR2 sequences are MNHEY and SVGEGT. V dropped 6 bases and J dropped 6; count of bases not matched to a gene: 14.

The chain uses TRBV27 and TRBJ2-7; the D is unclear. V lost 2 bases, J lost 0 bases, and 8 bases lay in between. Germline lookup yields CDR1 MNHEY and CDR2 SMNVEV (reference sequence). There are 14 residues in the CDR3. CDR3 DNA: TGTGCCAGCAGTTTACGATGGAGCTCCTACGAGCAGTACTTC. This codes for CASSLRWSSYEQYF.